This T cell receptor beta chain was sequenced for a study of OX40 agonist ivuxolimab in advanced cancers. Study outcomes and limitations: The authors also found low normalized T-cell clonal expansion in some nonresponders. CD4+ T cells averaged fewer expanded clones than CD8+ T cells. Blood T cells, both CD4+ and CD8+, expanded clonally by week 6 at 0.1 to 3.0 mg/kg.

Trimming pared 2 bases from V and 0 bases from J, leaving 11 bases between. The CDR3 has 16 residues. Germline CDR1 reads MGHDK; CDR2 reads SYGVNS. With regard to this clone: Its antigen remains unidentified.

Generated by immunoSEQ multiplex PCR, the TCRdb table keeps only in-frame clones and is missing some. In the table there are around 35,000 clones, 80% to 85% of which are singletons. This clonotype was sampled from an adult with an advanced solid tumor such as melanoma, head and neck, liver or kidney cancer. The rearrangement links TRBV25-1 to TRBJ2-1; possibly TRBD1 for D (6 bases). The sequences come from CD4+ or CD8+ T cells sorted from blood, collected in a trial of the OX40 agonist ivuxolimab. The CDR3 spells CASSEPRGGSYNEQFF. CDR3 sequence (DNA): TGTGCCAGCAGTGAACCTAGAGGGGGCTCCTACAATGAGCAGTTCTTC. The whole variable domain, remainder taken from reference TRBV25-1 and TRBJ2-1, is EADIYQTPRYLVIGTGKKITLECSQTMGHDKMYWYQQDPGMELHLIHYSYGVNSTEKGDLSSESTVSRIRTEHFPLTLESARPSHTSQYLCASSEPRGGSYNEQFFGPGTRLTVL.